The 9 T cell receptor beta chains given below trace back to one sample, sequenced in a study of T cells in Graves' hyperthyroidism and ophthalmopathy. Amplified TCR beta CDR3 regions came from RNA transcripts. First-round RT-PCR with HTBI primers amplified the TCR CDR3 region. TCRdb passed the multiplex PCR reads through MiXCR, listing each CDR3 protein once. The sample includes about 570,000 distinct CDR3 sequences, around 42% of them seen just once. Sequenced sample: peripheral blood or thyroid tissue (not recorded which). Every receptor here comes from an adult woman with Graves' disease, either hyperthyroidism or ophthalmopathy (not recorded which).

The V gene is TRBV7-9, the J gene TRBJ1-1; D is perhaps TRBD1 (5 bases). CDR3 size: 12 residues. Trimming left V 6 bases short and J 7 bases short, with 12 bases between. Germline values: CDR1 SEHNR, CDR2 FQNEAQ (reference sequence). CDR3 nucleotides: TGTGCCAGCAGTTTCAGCAGGGTTGAAGCTTTCTTT. It translates to CASSFSRVEAFF.

As for this clonotype: A read error is possible here, since a much larger clone lies one base away. Here the CDR3 omits its conserved ending phenylalanine or tryptophan, so a read error is the likely source. Written as DNA, the CDR3 is TGTGCCAGCAGGCGGACCACTCAGGGTACCCATGGCTACACCTCC. Amino acids: CASRRTTQGTHGYTS. The chain combines TRBV25-1 with TRBJ1-2; D may be TRBD1 (5 bases). The CDR3 extends over 15 amino acids. Germline V gene lookup returns CDR1 MGHDK and CDR2 SYGVNS. V lost 6 bases and J lost 6, with 20 bases in between.

V is TRBV10-3 and J is TRBJ2-7; D not certain. V shed 10 bases and J shed 3 bases, with 13 bases lying between them. Per the germline V gene, CDR1 is ENHRY and CDR2 is SYGVKD. There are 12 residues in the CDR3. The CDR3 here is CASIGSSYEQYF. In nucleotides, the CDR3 is TGTGCCAGCATTGGCAGTAGCTACGAGCAGTACTTC.

This clonotype was detected ten times or more. This rearrangement joins TRBV5-1 to TRBJ1-5; D is perhaps TRBD1 (5 bases). Germline V gene data show CDR1 as SGHRS and CDR2 as YFSETQ. CDR3 length: 14 amino acids. V shed 0 bases and J shed 4 bases, with 8 bases lying between them. The CDR3 DNA sequence: TGCGCCAGCAGCTTGGAAAGGGGTAATCAGCCCCAGCATTTT. Its protein product is CASSLERGNQPQHF.

The chain uses TRBV20-1 and TRBJ1-2; D may be TRBD1 (6 bases). CDR3 length equals 11 residues. Germline-derived CDR1 and CDR2 are DFQATT and SNEGSKA (reference sequence). Trimming took 0 bases from V and 7 from J, leaving 6 bases between them. CDR3 residues: CSAREGAGYTF. The CDR3 coding sequence is TGCAGTGCTAGAGAGGGGGCTGGCTACACCTTC.

This clonotype was recorded at least ten times. The CDR3 DNA reads as TGTGCCAGCAGTCCCCATCCAGCGGGCCAAGAGACCCAGTACTTC. This codes for CASSPHPAGQETQYF. The chain couples TRBV6-5 to TRBJ2-5, with D possibly being TRBD2 (6 bases). The CDR3 is 15 amino acids. CDR1 is MNHEY, CDR2 SVGAGI, per germline. Trimming stripped 5 bases from V and 1 base from J, with 14 bases between.

This clonotype was recorded at least ten times. This chain uses TRBV5-1 with TRBJ2-2, with a weak D call TRBD1 (6 bases). The germline CDR1 and CDR2 sequences are SGHRS and YFSETQ. Trimming removed 1 base at V and 1 base at J, with 14 bases between. This CDR3 has 17 amino acids. The CDR3 spells CASSLSSTGGNTGELFF. CDR3 bases: TGCGCCAGCAGCTTGTCGTCGACAGGAGGGAACACCGGGGAGCTGTTTTTT.

The chain uses TRBV7-9 and TRBJ1-1; 8 nucleotides align to TRBD1. CDR3 length equals 11 residues. The V and J ends lost 3 bases and 11 bases, in that order; junction bases with no gene match: 2. The germline gives CDR1 SEHNR, CDR2 FQNEAQ (reference sequence). CDR3 nucleotide sequence: TGTGCCAGCAGCTTTCGGGACAGGGCTTTCTTT. Its translation is CASSFRDRAFF.

This CDR3 is CASSLEGRRNTGELFF. CDR3 bases: TGCGCCAGCAGCTTGGAGGGTCGAAGGAACACCGGGGAGCTGTTTTTT. J is TRBJ2-2 and V is TRBV5-1; D call uncertain. Germline V gives CDR1 SGHRS, CDR2 YFSETQ. Trimming took off 0 bases at V and 1 base at J, with 10 bases between the two ends. This CDR3 contains 16 residues. Drawing the rest from reference TRBV5-1 and TRBJ2-2, the complete variable domain is KAGVTQTPRYLIKTRGQQVTLSCSPISGHRSVSWYQQTPGQGLQFLFEYFSETQRNKGNFPGRFSGRQFSNSRSEMNVSTLELGDSALYLCASSLEGRRNTGELFFGEGSRLTVL.